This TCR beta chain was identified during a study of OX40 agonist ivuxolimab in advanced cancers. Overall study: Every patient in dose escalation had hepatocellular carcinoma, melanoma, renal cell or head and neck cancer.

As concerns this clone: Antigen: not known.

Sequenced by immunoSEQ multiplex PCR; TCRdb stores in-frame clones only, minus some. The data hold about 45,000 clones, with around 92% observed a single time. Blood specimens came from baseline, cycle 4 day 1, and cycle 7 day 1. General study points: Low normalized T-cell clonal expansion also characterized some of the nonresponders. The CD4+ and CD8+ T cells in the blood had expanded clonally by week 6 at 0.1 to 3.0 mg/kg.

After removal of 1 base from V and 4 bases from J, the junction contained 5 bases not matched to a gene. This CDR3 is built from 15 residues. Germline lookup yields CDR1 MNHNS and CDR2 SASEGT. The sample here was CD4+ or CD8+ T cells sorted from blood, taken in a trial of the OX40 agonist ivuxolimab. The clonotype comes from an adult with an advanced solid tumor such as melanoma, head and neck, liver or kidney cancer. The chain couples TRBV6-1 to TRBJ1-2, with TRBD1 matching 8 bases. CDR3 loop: CASSEGPDRVYGYTF. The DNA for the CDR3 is TGTGCCAGCAGTGAAGGGCCGGACAGGGTCTATGGCTACACCTTC.